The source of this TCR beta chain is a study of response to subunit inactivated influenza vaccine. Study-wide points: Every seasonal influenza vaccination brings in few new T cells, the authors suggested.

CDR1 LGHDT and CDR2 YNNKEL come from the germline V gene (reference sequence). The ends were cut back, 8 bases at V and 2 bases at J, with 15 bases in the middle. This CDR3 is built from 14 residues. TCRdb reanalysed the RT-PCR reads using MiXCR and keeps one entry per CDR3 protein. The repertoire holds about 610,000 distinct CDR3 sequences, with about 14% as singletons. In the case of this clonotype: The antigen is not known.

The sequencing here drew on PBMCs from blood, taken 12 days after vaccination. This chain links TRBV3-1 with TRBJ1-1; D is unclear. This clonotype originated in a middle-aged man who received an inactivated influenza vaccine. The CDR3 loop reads CASSLVSANTEAFF. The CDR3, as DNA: TGTGCCAGCTCCCTCGTGTCAGCAAACACTGAAGCTTTCTTT.